A selection of T cell receptor beta chains follows, all from one sample in a study of T cells in localized non-small cell lung cancer. Using immunoSEQ multiplex PCR, the repertoire was profiled, and TCRdb retains in-frame clones only, with some absent. The sample consists of around 870 clones, more than 20% of them appearing once. The specimen comprised normal lung tissue next to the tumor, sampled before any cancer treatment. These TCRs come from a male donor older than 55 with stage I lung adenocarcinoma. Each CDR3 is given without its conserved first and last residue. D genes are given only for firm matches.

>.|TRBJ2-7|TRBV14
ASSLLYEQY
>.|TRBJ1-5|TRBV30
AWSVDGASNQPQH
>.|TRBJ2-7|TRBV6-8
AIRTVLYEQY
>TRBD1|TRBJ1-1|TRBV5-1
ASSLEGTGGSAF
>.|TRBJ1-3|TRBV11-3
ASSYRDISGNTIY
>TRBD1|TRBJ1-5|TRBV19
ASSIRGARGNQPQH
>.|TRBJ1-1|TRBV10-2
ASSERAGGTEAF
>.|TRBJ1-1|TRBV9
ASSREGGNVATKLNTEAF
>TRBD2|TRBJ2-5|TRBV19
ASSLVGGGWETQY
>.|TRBJ2-7|TRBV12-5
ASGATYSYEQY
>.|TRBJ2-5|TRBV30
AWSVRGIRETQY
>TRBD1|TRBJ1-1|TRBV6-8
ASRPRQGTEAF
>.|TRBJ2-1|TRBV10-3
AISDPDNEQF
>.|TRBJ1-2|TRBV9
ASSVDGGADAYGYT
>.|TRBJ2-2|TRBV11-3
ASSLTYFGTSGELF